This T cell receptor beta chain was sequenced for a study of beta chain features in type 1 diabetes. Study-level findings and limits: Type 1 diabetes patients had TCRB CDR3s that were shorter (moderately but significantly so) in all four CD4+ subsets.

This clone was observed a handful of times. The antigen is unknown. Reverse transcription of all isolated RNA meant that expressed TCRB transcripts were sequenced. Assay used: immunoSEQ multiplex PCR; TCRdb lists only in-frame clones, some missing. The table records about 700,000 clones, 13% of them present only once. The sequence derives from a man younger than 35 with type 1 diabetes. The material sequenced was naive CD4+ T cells from blood.

CDR3 in amino acids: CASSGGYRDYNEQFF. The DNA of the CDR3 is TGTGCCAGCAGTGGGGGCTACAGGGATTACAATGAGCAGTTCTTC. The chain recombines TRBV2 with TRBJ2-1; D may be TRBD1 (6 bases). The CDR3 extends over 15 amino acids. Germline lookup yields CDR1 SNHLY and CDR2 FYNNEI. The V and J ends lost 4 bases and 4 bases respectively, with 14 bases between them.